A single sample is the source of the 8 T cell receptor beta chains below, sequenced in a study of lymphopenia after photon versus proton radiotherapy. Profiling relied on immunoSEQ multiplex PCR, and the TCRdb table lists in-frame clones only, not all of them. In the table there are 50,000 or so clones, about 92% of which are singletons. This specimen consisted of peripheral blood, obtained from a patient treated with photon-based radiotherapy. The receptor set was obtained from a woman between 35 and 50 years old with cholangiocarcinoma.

This CDR3 is CASSYAGRDIVDEQFF. CDR3 coding DNA: TGTGCCAGCAGCTATGCGGGGAGGGACATTGTCGATGAGCAGTTCTTC. The chain joins TRBV5-6 to TRBJ2-1; tentatively, D is TRBD2 (7 bases). V was shortened by 3 bases and J by 8 bases, with 21 bases between the two germline ends. The CDR3 length is 16 residues. Per germline, CDR1 SGHDT and CDR2 YYEEEE.

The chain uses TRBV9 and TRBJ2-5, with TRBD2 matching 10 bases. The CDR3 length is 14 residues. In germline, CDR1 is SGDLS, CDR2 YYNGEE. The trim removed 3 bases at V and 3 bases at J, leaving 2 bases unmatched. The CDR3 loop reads CASSDSGRKETQYF. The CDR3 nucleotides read TGTGCCAGCAGCGATAGCGGGAGGAAAGAGACCCAGTACTTC.

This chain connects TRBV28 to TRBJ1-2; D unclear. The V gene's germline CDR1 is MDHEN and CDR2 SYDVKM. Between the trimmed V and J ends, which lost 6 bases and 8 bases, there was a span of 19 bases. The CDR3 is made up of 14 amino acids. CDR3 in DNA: TGTGCCAGCAGCCCCCCCACCGTATTACGCGGCTACACCTTC. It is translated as CASSPPTVLRGYTF.

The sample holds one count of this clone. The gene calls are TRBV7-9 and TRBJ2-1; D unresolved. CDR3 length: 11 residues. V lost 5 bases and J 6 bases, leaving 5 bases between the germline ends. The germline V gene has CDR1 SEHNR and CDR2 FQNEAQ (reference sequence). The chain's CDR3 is CASSPSNEQFF. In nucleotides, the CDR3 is TGTGCCAGCAGCCCGTCCAATGAGCAGTTCTTC. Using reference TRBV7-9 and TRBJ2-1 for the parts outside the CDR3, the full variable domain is DTGVSQNPRHKITKRGQNVTFRCDPISEHNRLYWYRQTLGQGPEFLTYFQNEAQLEKSRLLSDRFSAERPKGSFSTLEIQRTEQGDSAMYLCASSPSNEQFFGPGTRLTVL.

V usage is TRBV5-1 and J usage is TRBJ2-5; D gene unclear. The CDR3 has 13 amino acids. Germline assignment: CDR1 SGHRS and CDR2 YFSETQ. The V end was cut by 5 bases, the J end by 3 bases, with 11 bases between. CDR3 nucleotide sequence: TGCGCCAGCAGACTCTCGTGGAAAGAGACCCAGTACTTC. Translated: CASRLSWKETQYF.

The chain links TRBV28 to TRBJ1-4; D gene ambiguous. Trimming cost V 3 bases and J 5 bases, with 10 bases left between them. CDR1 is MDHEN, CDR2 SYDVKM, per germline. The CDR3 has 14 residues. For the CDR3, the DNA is TGTGCCAGCAGTTTCGGGCAGGCCAATGAAAAACTGTTTTTT. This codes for CASSFGQANEKLFF.

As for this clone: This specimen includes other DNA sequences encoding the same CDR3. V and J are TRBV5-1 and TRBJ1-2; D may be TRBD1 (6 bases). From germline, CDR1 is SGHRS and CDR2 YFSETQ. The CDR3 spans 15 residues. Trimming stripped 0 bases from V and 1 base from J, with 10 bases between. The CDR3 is CASSLAGGGNYGYTF. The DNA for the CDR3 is TGCGCCAGCAGCTTGGCCGGAGGGGGTAACTATGGCTACACCTTC.

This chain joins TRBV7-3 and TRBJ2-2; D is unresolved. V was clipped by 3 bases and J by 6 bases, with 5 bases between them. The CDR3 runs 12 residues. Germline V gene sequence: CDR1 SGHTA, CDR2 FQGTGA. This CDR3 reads CASSFVPGELFF. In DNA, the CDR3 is TGTGCCAGCAGCTTCGTCCCCGGGGAGCTGTTTTTT.